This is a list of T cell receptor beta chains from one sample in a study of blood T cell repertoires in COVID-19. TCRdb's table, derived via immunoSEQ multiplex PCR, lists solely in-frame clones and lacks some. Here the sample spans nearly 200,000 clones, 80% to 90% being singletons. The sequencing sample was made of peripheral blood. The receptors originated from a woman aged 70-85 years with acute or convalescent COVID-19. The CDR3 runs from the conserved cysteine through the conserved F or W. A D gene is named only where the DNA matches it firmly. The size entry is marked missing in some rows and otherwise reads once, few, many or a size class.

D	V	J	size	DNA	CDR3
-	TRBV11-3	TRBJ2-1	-	TGTGCCAGCAGCCTTAAAAATGAGCAGTTCTTC	CASSLKNEQFF
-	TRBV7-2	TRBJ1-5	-	TGTGCCAGCAGCTCACAGTCTTGGGCCCAGCATTTT	CASSSQSWAQHF
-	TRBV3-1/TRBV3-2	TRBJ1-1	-	TGTGCCAGCAGCCAAGGTGGGGAGGGTCTCACTGAAGCTTTCTTT	CASSQGGEGLTEAFF
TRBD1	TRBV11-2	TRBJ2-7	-	TGTGCCAGCAGCCTTGGACAGGTCTACGAGCAGTACTTC	CASSLGQVYEQYF
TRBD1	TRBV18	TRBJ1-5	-	TGTGCCAGCTCACCAGGGACAGGTCAGCCCCAGCATTTT	CASSPGTGQPQHF
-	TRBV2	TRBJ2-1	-	TGTGCCAGCAGTGAGTACAGGACCGCTAACAATGAGCAGTTCTTC	CASSEYRTANNEQFF
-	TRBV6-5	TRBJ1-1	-	TGTGCCAGCAGTTACTCCCCTCCGAACACTGAAGCTTTCTTT	CASSYSPPNTEAFF
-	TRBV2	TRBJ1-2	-	TGTGCCAGCACCTTAAGGACAGACTATGGCTACACCTTC	CASTLRTDYGYTF
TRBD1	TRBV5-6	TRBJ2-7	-	TGTGCCAGCAGCCCCCTGGACAGGGTGGACGACGAGCAGTACTTC	CASSPLDRVDDEQYF
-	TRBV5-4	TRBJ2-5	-	TGTGCCAGCACCATCCGACTAGAAGCAGAAGAGACCCAGTACTTC	CASTIRLEAEETQYF
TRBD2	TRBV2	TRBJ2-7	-	TGTGCCAGCATTGGGAACCGGGAGGGCGAGCAGTACTTC	CASIGNREGEQYF
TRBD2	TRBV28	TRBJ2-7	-	TGTGCCAGCAGTTTAGGAGGGACTAGAAACTCCTACGAGCAGTACTTC	CASSLGGTRNSYEQYF
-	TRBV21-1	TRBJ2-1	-	TGTGCCAGCAGCAAAACAGGGGCCGGGACAGGGGACAATGAGCAGTTCTTC	CASSKTGAGTGDNEQFF
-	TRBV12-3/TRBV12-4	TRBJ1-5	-	TGTGCCAGCAGTTTGAACTTCAATCAGCCCCAGCATTTT	CASSLNFNQPQHF
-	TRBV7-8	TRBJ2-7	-	TGTGCCAGCAGCTTACAAACAGGGAGCTACGAGCAGTACTTC	CASSLQTGSYEQYF
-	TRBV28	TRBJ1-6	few	TGTGCCAGCACACGGCAGGGAGGGTCACCCCTCCACTTT	CASTRQGGSPLHF
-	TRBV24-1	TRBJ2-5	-	TGTGCCACCAGTGATGGGGGGAAAGAGACCCAGTACTTC	CATSDGGKETQYF
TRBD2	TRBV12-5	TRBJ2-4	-	TGTGCTAGCAATAATAGCGGGAGAGCCAAAAACATTCAGTACTTC	CASNNSGRAKNIQYF
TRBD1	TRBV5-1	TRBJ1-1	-	TGCGCCAGCAGTTACGGAGGGGGCTCTGAAGCTTTCTTT	CASSYGGGSEAFF
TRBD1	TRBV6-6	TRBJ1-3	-	TGTGCCAGCAGTTACTCCAGGGGGTCTGGAAACACCATATATTTT	CASSYSRGSGNTIYF
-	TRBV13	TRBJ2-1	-	TGTGCCAGCAGCCCGGACAGTGACAATGAGCAGTTCTTC	CASSPDSDNEQFF
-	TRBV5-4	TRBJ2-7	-	TGTGCCAGCAGCTTTAGACCACGAGGGCAGGGGTCGGGCGAGCAGTACTTC	CASSFRPRGQGSGEQYF
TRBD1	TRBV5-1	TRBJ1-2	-	TGCGCCAGCAGCTCTCCGGGACAGGAGCCCTATGGCTACACCTTC	CASSSPGQEPYGYTF
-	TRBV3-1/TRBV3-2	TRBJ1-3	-	TGTGCCAGCAGCCAAGAAAGACAGCAAACCATATATTTT	CASSQERQQTIYF